Listed below are T cell receptor beta chains from one sample, sequenced in a study of PD-L1 blockade in urothelial cancer. Clones were read by immunoSEQ multiplex PCR, and TCRdb kept only the in-frame ones, dropping some. The data contain fewer than 85,000 clones, roughly 86% of them singletons. The source was PBMCs, collected around atezolizumab (anti-PD-L1) treatment. These receptors were collected from a man aged 55 to 70 with urothelial cancer. Each CDR3 is given with its conserved first and last residue. D genes are given only for firm matches. Not all rows give a size; the values are once, few, many and, for expanded clones, a class.

d_gene: -
v_gene: TRBV2
j_gene: TRBJ1-5
abundance: -
CDR3aa: CASSPTRGNQPQHF
CDR3nt: TGTGCCAGCAGTCCCACTCGGGGCAATCAGCCCCAGCATTTT

d_gene: TRBD2
v_gene: TRBV5-6
j_gene: TRBJ2-1
abundance: -
CDR3aa: CASSLAVVGTSGRNEQFF
CDR3nt: TGTGCCAGCAGCTTGGCGGTGGTCGGGACTAGCGGGAGGAATGAGCAGTTCTTC

d_gene: -
v_gene: TRBV18
j_gene: TRBJ2-1
abundance: -
CDR3aa: CASSPQGSSYNEQFF
CDR3nt: TGTGCCAGCTCACCCCAGGGGAGCTCCTACAATGAGCAGTTCTTC

d_gene: -
v_gene: TRBV7-2
j_gene: TRBJ2-2
abundance: -
CDR3aa: CASSLAAPGLPGELFF
CDR3nt: TGTGCCAGCAGCTTAGCGGCCCCGGGACTTCCCGGGGAGCTGTTTTTT

d_gene: -
v_gene: TRBV6-5
j_gene: TRBJ2-7
abundance: -
CDR3aa: CASSYSARGEQYF
CDR3nt: TGTGCCAGCAGTTACTCGGCGAGAGGGGAGCAGTACTTC

d_gene: TRBD1
v_gene: TRBV7-3
j_gene: TRBJ2-7
abundance: -
CDR3aa: CASSNGQGDEQYF
CDR3nt: TGTGCCAGCAGCAACGGACAGGGGGACGAGCAGTACTTC

d_gene: -
v_gene: TRBV25-1
j_gene: TRBJ1-2
abundance: few
CDR3aa: CASTGDGYTF
CDR3nt: TGTGCCAGCACGGGGGATGGCTACACCTTC

d_gene: TRBD2
v_gene: TRBV7-7
j_gene: TRBJ2-3
abundance: -
CDR3aa: CASSCSFGAGGPYPRDTQYF
CDR3nt: TGTGCTAGCAGCTGCTCCTTCGGAGCGGGAGGTCCCTACCCTCGAGATACGCAGTATTTT

d_gene: TRBD2
v_gene: TRBV2
j_gene: TRBJ2-1
abundance: -
CDR3aa: CASSEGVAGVPAWVNEQFF
CDR3nt: TGTGCCAGCAGTGAAGGGGTAGCGGGGGTCCCCGCTTGGGTCAATGAGCAGTTCTTC

d_gene: TRBD2
v_gene: TRBV7-3
j_gene: TRBJ2-3
abundance: few
CDR3aa: CASKTSGTGGTQYF
CDR3nt: TGTGCCAGTAAGACTAGCGGGACTGGGGGTACGCAGTATTTT

d_gene: -
v_gene: TRBV25-1
j_gene: TRBJ1-3
abundance: -
CDR3aa: CASSAGQFSGNTIYF
CDR3nt: TGTGCCAGCAGTGCCGGACAGTTCTCTGGAAACACCATATATTTT

d_gene: -
v_gene: TRBV2
j_gene: TRBJ1-6
abundance: -
CDR3aa: CASSDKPTGGSPLHF
CDR3nt: TGTGCCAGCAGTGATAAGCCGACAGGAGGTTCACCCCTCCACTTT

d_gene: -
v_gene: TRBV7-9
j_gene: TRBJ2-3
abundance: -
CDR3aa: CASSLARPSSTDTQYF
CDR3nt: TGTGCCAGCAGCTTAGCCAGGCCTTCTAGCACAGATACGCAGTATTTT

d_gene: TRBD1
v_gene: TRBV30
j_gene: TRBJ1-4
abundance: once
CDR3aa: CAWGDRGNEKLFF
CDR3nt: TGTGCCTGGGGGGACAGGGGCAATGAAAAACTGTTTTTT

d_gene: TRBD1
v_gene: TRBV5-1
j_gene: TRBJ1-1
abundance: -
CDR3aa: CASSLRVPGQGPMNTEAFF
CDR3nt: TGCGCCAGCAGCTTGAGAGTCCCGGGACAGGGCCCCATGAACACTGAAGCTTTCTTT